Below, 31 T cell receptor beta chains from the same sample are listed, as sequenced in a study of cytomegalovirus exposure and HLA in healthy donors. The study ran its PCR with 60 Vbeta and 13 Jbeta primers. The protocol was immunoSEQ multiplex PCR, while the TCRdb copy is restricted to in-frame clones and leaves out a portion. The table lists 310,000 or so clones, around nine tenths of them singletons. Sequencing was carried out using PBMCs. The receptors shown here come from a young woman in good health and CMV-seronegative.

The chain recombines TRBV11-2 with TRBJ2-5; TRBD2 agrees at 8 bases. Germline V gene sequence: CDR1 SGHAT, CDR2 FQNNGV. CDR3 length: 16 residues. J gave up 3 bases and V 3 bases, and 9 bases lay outside the gene matches. This chain's CDR3 is CASSLSAGGAEETQYF. CDR3 nucleotides: TGTGCCAGCAGCTTGAGTGCCGGGGGGGCCGAAGAGACCCAGTACTTC.

The chain has TRBV9 and TRBJ1-2; tentative D call: TRBD1 (5 bases). This CDR3 contains 17 residues. Trimming shortened V by 6 bases and J by 0 bases, and 21 bases separated the two germline ends. Per the germline V gene, CDR1 is SGDLS and CDR2 is YYNGEE. CDR3 loop: CASTTFGEAGPNYGYTF. The CDR3 DNA reads as TGTGCCAGCACCACCTTTGGGGAGGCAGGGCCTAACTATGGCTACACCTTC.

This clone was seen a single time. V gene TRBV7-9 combines with J gene TRBJ1-5; TRBD1 agrees at 9 bases. Germline CDR1 is SEHNR and CDR2 is FQNEAQ (reference sequence). CDR3 length equals 14 residues. V dropped 6 bases and J dropped 6; count of bases not matched to a gene: 6. The CDR3: CASRSQGAGQPQHF. CDR3 sequence (DNA): TGTGCCAGCAGGTCACAGGGGGCAGGTCAGCCCCAGCATTTT.

This clone occurred once. The chain carries TRBV6-5 and TRBJ1-1; 10 positions match TRBD1. There are 14 residues in the CDR3. The junction had 3 bases not matched to a gene; V was cut back by 6 bases and J by 2 bases. Germline V gene lookup returns CDR1 MNHEY and CDR2 SVGAGI. In nucleotides, the CDR3 is TGTGCCAGCAGCGGACAGGGGGGTAACACTGAAGCTTTCTTT. It codes for CASSGQGGNTEAFF.

Of note for this clone: A junction end diverges from the germline sequence, so it may reflect a read error. This chain connects TRBV7-9 to TRBJ1-2; 9 positions agree with TRBD1. Germline V gene data show CDR1 as SEHNR and CDR2 as FQNEAQ (reference sequence). The CDR3 spans 14 residues. DNA of the CDR3: TGTTCCAGCAGCCCTGGACAGGGGACCTATGGCTACACCTTC. Protein: CSSSPGQGTYGYTF.

This clone was seen more than once but under ten times. The chain carries TRBV2 and TRBJ1-1, with D possibly TRBD1 on 6 matching bases. The CDR3 is 15 amino acids. Trimming stripped 7 bases from V and 7 bases from J, with 22 bases between. Per the germline V gene, CDR1 is SNHLY and CDR2 is FYNNEI. CDR3 bases: TGTGCCAGCACCCTCGAGTTGGGGGCTCTATTTGAAGCTTTCTTT. It specifies CASTLELGALFEAFF.

The J gene is TRBJ1-3, the V gene TRBV2; D not certain. The V and J ends lost 4 bases and 4 bases respectively, with 14 bases between them. The CDR3 runs to 15 residues. Germline-derived CDR1 and CDR2 are SNHLY and FYNNEI. DNA for the CDR3: TGTGCCAGCAGTGTTGGAGGTTCGGAAGGAAACACCATATATTTT. It is translated as CASSVGGSEGNTIYF.

The chain recombines TRBV21-1 with TRBJ2-5; no DNA check was done on the table's D call, TRBD2. TRBV21-1 constitutes a pseudogene. This CDR3 region has 15 residues. CDR3 loop: CASTPWADYQETQYF. In DNA form, the CDR3 reads TGTGCCAGCACTCCGTGGGCGGACTACCAAGAGACCCAGTACTTC.

The genes are TRBV6-5 and TRBJ2-1; D is unresolved. Germline CDR1 and CDR2: MNHEY and SVGAGI. The CDR3 consists of 13 residues. V was shortened by 8 bases and J by 2 bases, with 10 bases between the two germline ends. The CDR3 DNA reads as TGTGCCAGCGGGCTCCAGACCTACAATGAGCAGTTCTTC. It encodes CASGLQTYNEQFF.

The genes are TRBV9 and TRBJ2-5; 7 bases align to TRBD2. The assigned J gene may be wrong: the sequence end matches TRBJ2-7 better. The CDR3 has 15 residues. Germline V gene data show CDR1 as SGDLS and CDR2 as YYNGEE. The CDR3 DNA is TGTGCCAGCAGCGTTACCGGGGGGAGCTCCTACGAGCAGTACTTC. It specifies CASSVTGGSSYEQYF.

This clone turned up a few times. This chain uses TRBV10-3 with TRBJ2-7; D is unresolved. The V and J ends lost 10 bases and 12 bases respectively, with 19 bases between them. The CDR3 contains 11 residues. Germline CDR1 ENHRY, CDR2 SYGVKD. The CDR3 is CATRPAQELYF. CDR3 DNA: TGTGCCACCCGACCCGCCCAGGAACTGTACTTC.

The CDR3 spells CASSFSTGVAEAFF. In nucleotides, the CDR3 is TGTGCCAGCAGTTTCTCGACAGGGGTAGCTGAAGCTTTCTTT. The genes are TRBV6-5 and TRBJ1-1; 8 bases match TRBD1. CDR3 length: 14 amino acids. Germline loops: CDR1 MNHEY, CDR2 SVGAGI. V was pared by 4 bases and J by 6 bases, with 7 bases of the junction left unmatched.

V is TRBV2 and J is TRBJ1-4; TRBD1 agrees at 8 bases. The CDR3 sequence is 15 residues long. From germline, CDR1 is SNHLY and CDR2 FYNNEI. With V trimmed by 5 bases and J by 8 bases, 10 bases remained unmatched. CDR3 residues: CASSRDRGRREKLFF. The CDR3 coding sequence is TGTGCCAGCAGTCGCGACAGGGGCCGTCGAGAAAAACTGTTTTTT.

This clone was counted a single time. CDR3 amino acids: CASSLEASNEQFF. In DNA, the CDR3 is TGCGCCAGCAGCTTGGAAGCTTCAAATGAGCAGTTCTTC. The J gene is TRBJ2-1, the V gene TRBV5-1; D ambiguous. The ends were cut back, 0 bases at V and 7 bases at J, with 8 bases in the middle. Germline CDR1 is SGHRS and CDR2 is YFSETQ. The CDR3 is made up of 13 amino acids.

The V call is TRBV25-1, the J call TRBJ2-1; D remains ambiguous. From germline, CDR1 is MGHDK and CDR2 SYGVNS. V lost 6 bases and J 1 base, leaving 13 bases between the germline ends. The CDR3 totals 15 residues. CDR3 region: CASSRLDSSYNEQFF. The CDR3 DNA is TGTGCCAGCAGCCGGTTAGATAGTTCCTACAATGAGCAGTTCTTC.

This rearrangement joins TRBV11-3 to TRBJ2-1, with D possibly TRBD2 on 6 matching bases. The germline V gene has CDR1 SGHNT and CDR2 YENEEA. The CDR3 totals 15 residues. With 5 bases removed from V and 0 bases from J, the gap between germline ends came to 11 bases. The CDR3 sequence: CASSLKTSSYNEQFF. In nucleotides, the CDR3 is TGTGCCAGCAGCCTGAAGACTAGCTCCTACAATGAGCAGTTCTTC.

The chain links TRBV4-1 to TRBJ2-7, with TRBD1 matching over 10 bases. The V and J ends lost 4 bases and 2 bases, in that order; junction bases with no gene match: 5. Germline V gene data show CDR1 as MGHRA and CDR2 as YSYEKL. This CDR3 comprises 15 residues. The CDR3 region has the DNA TGCGCCAGCAGCCGTATCGACAGGGGGCCCTACGAGCAGTACTTC. Translated, it gives CASSRIDRGPYEQYF.

The gene calls are TRBV4-1 and TRBJ2-1; TRBD2 might be the D (5 bases). CDR3 size: 14 residues. The V end lost 1 base, the J end lost 8 bases, and 12 bases lay between the germline ends. Germline V gene lookup returns CDR1 MGHRA and CDR2 YSYEKL. The CDR3 nucleotides are TGCGCCAGCAGCCAAGTAATTCTAGCTCATGAGCAGTTCTTC. It codes for CASSQVILAHEQFF.

This clone was seen only once. The chain has TRBV6-4 and TRBJ2-2; tentatively, D is TRBD1 (6 bases). The CDR3 runs 14 residues. V was trimmed by 7 bases and J by 2 bases, leaving 11 bases between them. Germline assignment: CDR1 MRHNA and CDR2 SNTAGT. CDR3 region: CASKWGPNTGELFF. DNA for the CDR3: TGTGCCAGCAAATGGGGGCCTAACACCGGGGAGCTGTTTTTT.

V gene TRBV9 combines with J gene TRBJ2-1, with D possibly TRBD2 on 7 matching bases. CDR1 is SGDLS, CDR2 YYNGEE, per germline. CDR3 length: 16 amino acids. V was cut by 2 bases and J by 1 base, with 13 bases left in between. CDR3 loop: CASSVMGGGSYNEQFF. The CDR3 DNA sequence: TGTGCCAGCAGCGTGATGGGAGGGGGGTCCTACAATGAGCAGTTCTTC. The variable domain in full, completed from reference TRBV9 and TRBJ2-1, reads DSGVTQTPKHLITATGQRVTLRCSPRSGDLSVYWYQQSLDQGLQFLIQYYNGEERAKGNILERFSAQQFPDLHSELNLSSLELGDSALYFCASSVMGGGSYNEQFFGPGTRLTVL.

The chain carries TRBV30 and TRBJ2-1; possibly TRBD2 for D (7 bases). Trimming took 0 bases from V and 8 from J, leaving 20 bases between them. The CDR3 spans 16 residues. Germline CDR1 and CDR2: GTSNPN and SVGIG (reference sequence). This chain's CDR3 is CAWSVLWGGREYEQFF. CDR3 DNA: TGTGCCTGGAGTGTACTGTGGGGGGGGCGAGAATATGAGCAGTTCTTC.

V gene TRBV16 combines with J gene TRBJ2-5; possibly TRBD2 for D (6 bases). The length of the CDR3 is 15 residues. Per the germline V gene, CDR1 is KGHSY and CDR2 is FQNENV. Deletions cut 4 bases from V and 5 bases from J, with 17 bases between. CDR3 nucleotide sequence: TGTGCCAGCAGCCGCCCCGGGACTTCCATGGAGACCCAGTACTTC. Translated: CASSRPGTSMETQYF.

The chain couples TRBV19 to TRBJ1-1; 8 bases are a match to TRBD1. With V trimmed by 5 bases and J by 6 bases, 5 bases remained unmatched. The germline gives CDR1 LNHDA, CDR2 SQIVND (reference sequence). The CDR3 runs 13 residues. The CDR3 bases are TGTGCCAGTAGTTGGGGGGGACAGGCTGAAGCTTTCTTT. It encodes CASSWGGQAEAFF.

This clone occurred once. The J gene is TRBJ1-5, the V gene TRBV4-1; 10 positions agree with TRBD1. Germline V gene sequence: CDR1 MGHRA, CDR2 YSYEKL. V lost 9 bases and J lost 4; bases outside the gene matches: 9. The CDR3 contains 15 residues. CDR3 sequence (DNA): TGCGCCAGTGCTCTGGGACAGGGGAGGAATCAGCCCCAGCATTTT. This codes for CASALGQGRNQPQHF.

The chain couples TRBV7-2 to TRBJ2-3; 7 bases fit TRBD2. This CDR3 comprises 16 residues. Trimming cost V 1 base and J 2 bases; bases outside gene matches: 6. CDR1 and CDR2 from the germline V gene are SGHTA and FQGNSA. The DNA of the CDR3 is TGTGCCAGCAGCTTAGGGCTAGCGGTCATCACAGATACGCAGTATTTT. This gives the protein CASSLGLAVITDTQYF.

The chain links TRBV7-3 to TRBJ2-2, with 9 bases aligning to TRBD2. V trimming: 7 bases; J trimming: 4 bases; junction bases outside the gene matches: 4. The CDR3 consists of 14 residues. CDR1 is SGHTA, CDR2 FQGTGA, per germline. The CDR3: CASKRGGATGELFF. CDR3 bases: TGTGCCAGCAAACGCGGGGGGGCCACCGGGGAGCTGTTTTTT.

This chain links TRBV11-1 with TRBJ2-1; maybe TRBD2 (6 bases). The CDR3 extends over 15 amino acids. From germline, CDR1 is SGHAT and CDR2 FQDESV (reference sequence). V dropped 0 bases and J dropped 8 bases, with 14 bases sitting between them. Written as DNA, the CDR3 is TGTGCCAGCAGCTTAGCGCGGGGATCAGGACATGAGCAGTTCTTC. This codes for CASSLARGSGHEQFF.

The chain combines TRBV18 with TRBJ2-3, with 7 bases lining up with TRBD2. Germline V gene data show CDR1 as KGHSH and CDR2 as LQKENI. The CDR3 covers 14 residues. V shed 5 bases and J 0 bases; nucleotides not matched to a gene: 2. The CDR3 DNA sequence: TGTGCCAGCTCAACACTAGCGAGCACAGATACGCAGTATTTT. Protein product: CASSTLASTDTQYF.

This chain links TRBV27 with TRBJ2-2; TRBD1 matches at 7 bases. The germline gives CDR1 MNHEY, CDR2 SMNVEV (reference sequence). There are 18 residues in the CDR3. V lost 5 bases to trimming and J lost 5 bases; unmatched junction nucleotides: 17. The CDR3 sequence: CASSPQPPGQPPTGELFF. The CDR3 DNA reads as TGTGCCAGCAGTCCTCAGCCTCCGGGACAGCCTCCTACCGGGGAGCTGTTTTTT.

This chain joins TRBV5-1 and TRBJ2-1; TRBD2 agrees at 7 bases. V was clipped by 1 base and J by 8 bases; unmatched bases: 12. The CDR3 is 16 amino acids. Germline V gives CDR1 SGHRS, CDR2 YFSETQ. The CDR3 sequence: CASSLSLGEGWHEQFF. The CDR3 DNA reads as TGCGCCAGCAGCTTGTCCCTCGGGGAGGGGTGGCATGAGCAGTTCTTC.

V and J are TRBV25-1 and TRBJ1-1, with 9 nucleotides matching TRBD1. Germline V gene data show CDR1 as MGHDK and CDR2 as SYGVNS. This CDR3 spans 13 amino acids. Trimming removed 6 bases from V and 7 bases from J; junction bases left unmatched: 6. The CDR3 bases are TGTGCCAGCAGGACTACAGGGGGCCTTGAAGCTTTCTTT. Translation: CASRTTGGLEAFF. The variable domain in full, with the rest retrieved from reference TRBV25-1 and TRBJ1-1, is EADIYQTPRYLVIGTGKKITLECSQTMGHDKMYWYQQDPGMELHLIHYSYGVNSTEKGDLSSESTVSRIRTEHFPLTLESARPSHTSQYLCASRTTGGLEAFFGQGTRLTVV.